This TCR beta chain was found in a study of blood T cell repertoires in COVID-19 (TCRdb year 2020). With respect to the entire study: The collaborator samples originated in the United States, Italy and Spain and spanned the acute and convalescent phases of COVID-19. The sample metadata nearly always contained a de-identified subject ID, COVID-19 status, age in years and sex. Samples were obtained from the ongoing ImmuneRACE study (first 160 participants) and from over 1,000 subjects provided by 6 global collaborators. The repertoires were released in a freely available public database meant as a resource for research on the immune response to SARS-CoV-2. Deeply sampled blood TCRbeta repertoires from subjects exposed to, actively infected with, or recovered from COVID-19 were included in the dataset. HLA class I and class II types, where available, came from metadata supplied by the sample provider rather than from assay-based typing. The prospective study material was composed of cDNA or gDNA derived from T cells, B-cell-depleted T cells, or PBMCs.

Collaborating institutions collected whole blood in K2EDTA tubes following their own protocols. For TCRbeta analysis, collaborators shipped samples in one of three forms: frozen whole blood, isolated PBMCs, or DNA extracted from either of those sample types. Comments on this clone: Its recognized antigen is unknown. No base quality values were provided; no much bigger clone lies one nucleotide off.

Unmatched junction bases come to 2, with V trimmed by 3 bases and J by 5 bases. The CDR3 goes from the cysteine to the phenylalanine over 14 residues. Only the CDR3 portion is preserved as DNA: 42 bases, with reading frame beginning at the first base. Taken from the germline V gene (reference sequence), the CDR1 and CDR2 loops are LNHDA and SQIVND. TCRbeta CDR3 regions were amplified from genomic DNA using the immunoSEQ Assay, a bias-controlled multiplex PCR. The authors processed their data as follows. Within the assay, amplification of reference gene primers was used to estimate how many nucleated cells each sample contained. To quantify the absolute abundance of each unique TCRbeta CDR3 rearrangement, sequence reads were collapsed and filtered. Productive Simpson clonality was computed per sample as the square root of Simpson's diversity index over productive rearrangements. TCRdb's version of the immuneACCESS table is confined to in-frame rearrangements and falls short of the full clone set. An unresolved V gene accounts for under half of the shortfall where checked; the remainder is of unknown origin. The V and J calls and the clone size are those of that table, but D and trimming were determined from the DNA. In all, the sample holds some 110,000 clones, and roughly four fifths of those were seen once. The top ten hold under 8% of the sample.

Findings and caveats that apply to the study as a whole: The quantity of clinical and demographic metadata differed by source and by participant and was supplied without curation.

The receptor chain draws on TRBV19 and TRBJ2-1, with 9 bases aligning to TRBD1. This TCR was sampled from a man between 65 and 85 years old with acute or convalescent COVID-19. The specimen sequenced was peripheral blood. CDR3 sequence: CASSMTGGHNEQFF. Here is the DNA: TGTGCCAGTAGTATGACAGGGGGTCACAATGAGCAGTTCTTC.